One sample yielded the 8 T cell receptor beta chains listed below, sequenced in a study of tumor and adjacent non-tumor tissue in lung cancer. This sample's RNA came from whole unsorted tissue. Three rounds of nested PCR, following a modified ARM-PCR protocol, produced the TCRbeta library. TCRdb itself ran the multiplex PCR reads through MiXCR, one entry per CDR3 protein. Here the sample spans about 93,000 distinct CDR3 sequences, around 64% being singletons. What was sequenced was lung tumor tissue. Receptors were obtained from a man aged 60 to 69 with non-small cell lung cancer.

The table lists this clonotype with many counts. This chain links TRBV28 with TRBJ2-3; the match to TRBD1 covers 7 bases. The CDR3 loop spans 13 amino acids. Trimming took 5 bases from V and 5 from J; bases not matched to a gene: 4. Germline lookup yields CDR1 MDHEN and CDR2 SYDVKM. CDR3 in DNA: TGTGCCAGCAGTCGGACAGGCTTAGATACGCAGTATTTT. Protein product: CASSRTGLDTQYF.

A note on this clonotype: This may stem from a read error, because a much larger clone lies one nucleotide away. V is TRBV6-5 and J is TRBJ1-4; 9 bases match TRBD1. This CDR3 is built from 15 residues. In germline, CDR1 is MNHEY, CDR2 SVGAGI. The CDR3 sequence: CASSYTGQGNEKLLF. CDR3 bases: TGTGCCAGCAGCTACACGGGACAGGGTAATGAAAAACTGCTTTTT.

In its sample, this clonotype is medium-sized. The chain carries TRBV11-3 and TRBJ2-1; D is unclear. The CDR3 sequence is 12 residues long. The germline gives CDR1 SGHNT, CDR2 YENEEA. The ends were cut back, 2 bases at V and 8 bases at J, with 7 bases in the middle. CDR3: CASSLQNYEQFF. In DNA form, the CDR3 reads TGTGCCAGCAGCTTACAGAACTATGAGCAGTTCTTC.

The chain links TRBV11-1 to TRBJ2-5; 8 bases agree with TRBD1. Germline V gene data show CDR1 as SGHAT and CDR2 as FQDESV (reference sequence). The CDR3 has 14 amino acids. CDR3 coding DNA: TGTGTGTGCAGCTCCGGACAGGGCCAAGAGACCCAGTACTTC. This sequence encodes CVCSSGQGQETQYF.

Comments on this clonotype: At one boundary the junction diverges from the germline segment, which might be a read error. The chain links TRBV7-9 to TRBJ2-2, with D perhaps matching TRBD1 or TRBD2 (5 bases each). The V gene's germline CDR1 is SEHNR and CDR2 FQNEAQ (reference sequence). The CDR3 totals 16 residues. The CDR3 spells CTSSKEHGANTGELFF. DNA of the CDR3: TGTACCAGCAGCAAGGAACACGGGGCTAACACCGGGGAGCTGTTTTTT.

Comment on this clonotype: Mismatch with germline at one junction end may stem from a read error. CDR3 in amino acids: CASSFLGGYEQYF. The CDR3 bases are TGTGCAAGCAGCTTCTTAGGGGGTTACGAGCAGTACTTC. The rearrangement links TRBV11-1 to TRBJ2-7, with D possibly TRBD1 on 6 matching bases. CDR1 SGHAT and CDR2 FQDESV come from the germline V gene (reference sequence). The CDR3 length is 13 residues.

This clonotype was detected ten times or more. V and J are TRBV7-9 and TRBJ2-7; D remains unclear. This CDR3 comprises 13 residues. CDR1 and CDR2 (germline): SEHNR, FQNEAQ (reference sequence). The germline V and J ends were trimmed by 2 bases and 1 base, with 6 bases remaining between them. For the CDR3, the DNA is TGTGCCAGCAGCTTATTAGAATCCTACGAGCAGTACTTC. The encoded protein is CASSLLESYEQYF. The full variable domain, with the rest looked up from reference TRBV7-9 and TRBJ2-7, is DTGVSQNPRHKITKRGQNVTFRCDPISEHNRLYWYRQTLGQGPEFLTYFQNEAQLEKSRLLSDRFSAERPKGSFSTLEIQRTEQGDSAMYLCASSLLESYEQYFGPGTRLTVT.

The J gene is TRBJ2-3, the V gene TRBV12-3 or TRBV12-4, with TRBD1 as a possible D gene (6 bases). With the DNA end fitting TRBJ1-5 better, the J assignment may be wrong. CDR3 length: 16 amino acids. The CDR3 spells CASHGSQGPPTDTQHF. The CDR3 bases are TGTGCCAGCCACGGTTCGCAGGGGCCCCCCACAGATACGCAGCATTTT.